This T cell receptor (beta chain) was observed in a study of T cells in localized non-small cell lung cancer (dated by TCRdb to the early 2020s). Regarding the complete study: The study analyzed T cell repertoires of 200 to 250 early-stage NSCLC patients, comparing tumors and uninvolved tumor-adjacent lungs. A mean age of approximately 66 years was recorded for the NSCLC patients, of whom around 140 were male and about a hundred were female. All 240 or so NSCLC patients in the cohort were treatment-naive and had localized lung tumors that were resected.

Points the paper makes about the study in general: Since the design was exploratory, TCR variables were selected using unadjusted p-values with no false-discovery rate correction. Uninvolved tumor-adjacent lung showed the highest T cell clonality, higher than tumor, which suggests more focused antigenic responses in the uninvolved tumor-adjacent lung. Because multi-region sequencing of the tumors was not done, intratumor heterogeneity could not be ruled out. A median of about 61 of the top 100 tumor clones turned up in the paired uninvolved adjacent lung, and approximately 30 of those clones also ranked among the top 100 of that same adjacent lung. Longer overall survival was associated with higher blood T cell density, whereas shorter survival was associated with higher adjacent-lung clonality.

At diagnosis, tumor, uninvolved tumor-adjacent lung and peripheral blood were collected and then preserved as a mix of FFPE and fresh-frozen material. V loses 0 bases, J loses 2 bases, and the germline ends lie 11 bases apart. Looking up the germline V gene yields CDR1 SGHRS and CDR2 YFSETQ. Taken from cysteine to phenylalanine, the CDR3 has 15 residues. Just CDR3 DNA is preserved here, 45 bases in frame from base 1. The immunoSEQ Assay was used to sequence TCR beta CDR3 regions from DNA. In the source study's methods: To compute T cell density, TCR beta template counts were normalized to usable DNA, which was estimated by amplifying housekeeping genes. Using the preseqR package, richness was estimated by extrapolating to 120,000 templates for tissue samples and 400,000 templates for PBMC samples. Clonality was taken to be one minus Pielou's evenness. Tissue-enriched TCRs were identified by differential abundance testing using productive amino-acid clonotypes, minimum total count 5 and alpha 0.1. The Jaccard Index and the Morisita Overlap Index were used to measure how much the repertoires overlapped between compartments. TCR beta CDR3s were clustered by GLIPH together with public tetramer-defined viral CDR3s, and at least three viral sequences plus V-gene enrichment were required for viral motifs. Sourced from immuneACCESS, this table was stored by TCRdb with only in-frame sequences that have V and J called. A share of the clones is absent; for the studies checked, an unresolved V gene accounts for under half, and the remainder has no known explanation. From that table come the V and J calls and clone size; the DNA was used to work out D and trimming. In all, the sample holds 4,000 to 5,000 clones, and less than 35% of those were seen once. Almost 5% of the sample lies in the top ten.

Details on this clone: The specificity of this receptor is unknown. Within one base of it there is no much larger clone, and no base qualities were kept.

The chain was built from TRBV5-1 and TRBJ2-5; confidence is insufficient to name the D gene. The material was lung tumor tissue, obtained before any cancer treatment. The receptor was isolated from a man between 40 and 69 years old with stage II lung adenocarcinoma. The CDR3 is CASSLGETLQETQYF. The nucleotides are TGCGCCAGCAGCTTGGGTGAGACTCTACAAGAGACCCAGTACTTC.